This T cell receptor (beta chain) is from a study of cytomegalovirus exposure and HLA in healthy donors (TCRdb year 2017). About the study as a whole: In an earlier analysis of 587 of the donors, around 300 Gb of sequence data and some 100 million unique TCR beta sequences from about 190 million T cells were reported. The study used immunosequencing to profile the T cell repertoires of 600 to 850 subjects and linked those repertoires to cytomegalovirus serostatus. High-throughput TCR immunosequencing, statistical association of individual TCRs with disease status, and machine learning were combined to predict cytomegalovirus infection status. Typing coverage varied by locus: roughly 629-640 donors for A, B, C, DRB1 and DQB1; approximately 560 for DQA1; about 600 for DPA1; 400 to 480 for DPB1. On average, 235,054 unique TCR beta nucleotide sequences were sequenced per donor among some 430 genotyped donors of the cohort, with around 19% of those sequences being non-productive. Four or five DR-DQ haplotypes were handled as single units for association and clustering, since linkage in the cohort was strong. In a later genetic analysis, genome-wide SNP genotypes for about three fifths of the roughly 670 donors were used, and that subset was treated as a discovery cohort. A later analysis re-examined previously published TCR beta repertoires from several hundred donors and added high-resolution HLA genotyping to investigate patterns of TCR occurrence. The study aimed to test whether cataloging public T cell receptors could reveal signatures of past pathogen exposure. Every discovery cohort repertoire had been produced on one sequencing platform. In an earlier analysis of 587 of the donors, high-throughput TCR beta sequencing was used to judge whether each TCR beta V gene segment behaved as functional or pseudogenic. Donor age, sex, ethnicity and CMV serostatus were compiled alongside the repertoire data. The later analysis used no new phenotypic data to find candidate immune exposures, relying instead on TCR beta sequences and their occurrence across donors. Of the 300 to 450 genotyped donors, about 84% fell in the genetic ancestry cluster associated with self-reported Caucasian donors. An early release that covered several hundred HLA-typed donors contained about 300 gigabases of sequencing data and tens of millions of unique TCR sequences. HLA typing covered class I and class II loci at four-digit resolution. A separate validation cohort of 90 to 150 different subjects was used in addition to the 666-subject first cohort. The paper as a whole reports these results and caveats: Because counts were too low, seventeen rarely observed V segments, including chromosome 9 orphons, were excluded from the earlier analysis of around 640 of the donors. CMV serostatus was the only immune exposure information available for the cohort. Sequencing depth was assumed to be roughly uniform across donors in the presence/absence analyses, though that assumption may not hold. A further reported finding was that TCR beta sequences accurately predicted the HLA-A and HLA-B alleles for most subjects in the first cohort. In a later genetic analysis, fewer N-insertions in productive TCRs were reported among donors in an Asian-associated ancestry cluster than the 666-donor mean. According to a later analysis, parvovirus B19, influenza, CMV and Epstein-Barr virus appeared linked to several top co-occurrence clusters. It was suggested by the authors that the approach could potentially be generalized to other disease states and immunological phenotypes. Some IMGT-functional V segments, including TRBV6-2 and TRBV6-3, could not be distinguished by the 87-base-pair reads and were therefore excluded. Correlated functional status among segregating V segments might be attributable to linkage disequilibrium, but an unknown experimental factor could not be ruled out. In this cohort, only TCR beta chains were sequenced, and detectable features were limited by the absence of alpha or paired-chain data. Most TCR sequences were observed very rarely across donors, whereas some public TCRs were present in many individuals. Because HLA typing was unavailable for some donors at each locus, only the typed subset was used in association tests. In vitro tests confirmed that a few of the cytomegalovirus-associated TCR beta chains recognize cytomegalovirus antigens. Cytomegalovirus status was reported to be diagnosed by the classifier with high specificity and sensitivity in both the original and validation cohorts. In an earlier analysis of roughly 500 of the donors, most TCR beta V segments appeared in productive rearrangements about 87% or about 30% of the time, broadly matching IMGT annotations. In a later analysis, some 17,000 TCR beta sequences were associated with specific HLA alleles at a false discovery rate of 0.05. A group of highly shared sequence variants was considered likely to be a technical artifact of the sequencing pipeline. An association between a missense DCLRE1C variant and V-gene and J-gene trimming of TCR beta chains was found in a later genetic analysis and replicated in an independent cohort. In a later analysis, HLA-associated TCR beta chains showed more clonal expansion and lower generation probabilities than non-associated chains that were equally common. According to a later analysis, TCR association rates differed among HLA loci, with DRB1 alleles showing the most associated TCRs and HLA-C alleles showing the fewest. In a later analysis, most CMV-associated TCR beta chains were found to appear HLA-restricted, with HLA associations seemingly driven largely by CMV exposure. When HLA alleles, especially DR and DQ, strongly co-occurred, TCR associations were difficult to assign to individual alleles. A total of about 180 TCR beta chains were listed by the study as associated with cytomegalovirus.

Taken from cysteine to phenylalanine, the CDR3 has 15 residues. Kept here is only the CDR3 DNA, which spans 45 bases and is read in frame from base 1. Relative to germline, V is missing 5 bases and J is missing 2 bases, with 4 bases of the junction outside any gene match. The germline V gene supplies CDR1 SGHRS and CDR2 YFSETQ. Remarks on this clone: Its antigen is currently not known. The record has no base qualities; no much larger clone is one base away.

To prepare the library, the immunoSEQ multiplex PCR assay was applied. A mixture of 60 forward primers for TCR Vbeta segments and 13 reverse primers for TCR Jbeta segments was used in the multiplex PCR. The CDR3 region of rearranged TCR beta genes was amplified from genomic DNA by a multiplex PCR assay. The amplified TCR beta libraries were sequenced on the Illumina HiSeq System as 87-base-pair reads. In the source study's methods: A later analysis tallied 80 million to 95 million unique TCR beta chains across the 600 to 700 repertoires, and approximately 12 million of those chains were shared by two or more donors. Raw reads were error-corrected and collapsed into unique sequences by a nearest-neighbor algorithm in which closely related sequences were merged to remove PCR and sequencing errors. To assign V, D and J gene segments, CDR3 sequences were aligned to IMGT reference sequences. Each retained sequence needed at least a six-nucleotide match to both a V gene segment and a J gene segment. Rearrangements were classified as productive when the CDR3 lacked stop codons and remained in frame with V and J, and all other rearrangements were classified as non-productive. CDR3 was defined by IMGT convention, running from the second conserved V-encoded cysteine to the conserved J-encoded phenylalanine. The earlier analysis of about 570 of the donors excluded any sequence lacking an unambiguous match to a single V gene segment. An earlier analysis of approximately 590 of the donors classified V segments as functional when productive rearrangements were above 56.7% and as segregating when the standard deviation between donors was above 5%. To diagnose cytomegalovirus status from the catalog of TCR beta chain sequences, a statistical classification framework was built. A later analysis assigned V and J genes by comparing TCR nucleotide sequences with IMGT/GENE-DB human TR gene sequences. Using the TCRdist pipeline, a later analysis assigned CDR3 sequences along with most-parsimonious VDJ recombination scenarios. In a later analysis, each TCR beta chain was defined by its CDR3 amino acid sequence together with its V-gene family, and reads without a unique V-gene family were excluded. To address suspected cross-contamination and a sequencing artifact, a later analysis removed a few hundred highly shared, low-generation-probability nucleotide sequences. In a later analysis, a clonal expansion index for each public chain was calculated from normalized within-repertoire ranks of inferred template counts. In a later analysis, generation probabilities were computed using a VDJ recombination model fitted to out-of-frame rearrangements, and the results were checked against IGoR. A later analysis scored TCR-TCR, TCR-HLA and TCR-CMV co-occurrence with hypergeometric tests, applying a repertoire-size bias correction to TCR pairs. False discovery rates were estimated in a later analysis by permuting HLA or CMV assignments 20 times. In a later analysis, co-occurring TCRs were grouped using DBSCAN, with TCRdist sequence similarity added in when clustering inside HLA-allele-positive subsets. Co-occurrence clustering excluded repertoires with fewer than 30,000 or more than 120,000 public chains, plus five with anomalous nucleotide sharing. TCRdb holds this immuneACCESS table with in-frame rearrangements only. Some clones are missing; in checked studies, unresolved V genes explain under half, and the rest has no known cause. That table furnishes V, J and clone size, whereas the DNA furnished D and trimming. For this sample the table gives 120,000 to 150,000 clones, of which roughly 73% were detected only once. The ten largest clones add up to approximately 3.2% of the sample.

The cohort comprised 550 to 700 healthy bone marrow donors. At the time of sampling, all cohort members were nominally healthy, though unrecorded immune exposures were likely present. The donor was CMV seronegative and belonged to the group of 352 seronegative cohort members. A peripheral blood sample was provided by each donor, and peripheral blood mononuclear cells were used for TCR beta sequencing. The Qiagen DNeasy Blood Extraction Kit was used to extract genomic DNA from the blood cell samples. This clonotype was sampled from a man in his forties in good health and CMV-seronegative. The chain is assembled from TRBV5-1 and TRBJ2-7; 13 bases in between match TRBD2. Specimen: PBMCs. The CDR3 region has the sequence CASRTSGGLAYEQYF. The bases read TGCGCCAGCAGGACTAGCGGGGGGCTAGCCTACGAGCAGTACTTC.